This T cell receptor beta chain emerged from a study of blood T cell repertoires in COVID-19. Study as a whole: Sites across the United States, Italy and Spain contributed samples from acute and convalescent COVID-19. T cells, B-cell-depleted T cells, or PBMCs provided the cDNA or gDNA that served as material.

In the original analysis: Estimation of nucleated cell counts was performed using reference gene primer amplification. TCRdb's copy holds only in-frame clones and misses some; the assay was immunoSEQ multiplex PCR. D and trimming were read from the DNA, whereas the V and J calls and clone size are those reported in that table. This table has about 98,000 clones, 82% appearing once. In its sample, this clone was seen once. The TCR was taken from a man in his sixties or seventies with active or convalescent COVID-19. Sample: peripheral blood.

CDR3 protein: CASRRDNYGYTF. In DNA form, the CDR3 reads TGTGCCAGCAGGCGAGATAACTATGGCTACACCTTC. The rearrangement joins TRBV9 to TRBJ1-2; D ambiguous. The CDR3 sequence is 12 residues long. Germline V lookup: CDR1 SGDLS, CDR2 YYNGEE. The V and J ends lost 5 bases and 1 base respectively, with 6 bases between them.